This T cell receptor (beta chain) appears in the sequencing data of a study of blood T cell repertoires in COVID-19. Method: immunoSEQ multiplex PCR; TCRdb's copy keeps in-frame clones and lacks some. The sample lists over 250,000 clones, 80% to 90% occurring once. CDR1 and CDR2 from the germline V gene are SNHLY and FYNNEI. The CDR3 is 15 residues long. V lost 5 bases, J lost 6 bases, and 7 bases stayed unmatched. The sample was peripheral blood. This chain links TRBV2 with TRBJ2-7; 13 nucleotides line up with TRBD2. The receptor was isolated from an older woman with acute or convalescent COVID-19. The CDR3 here is CASSPGLAGVREQYF. CDR3 sequence (DNA): TGTGCCAGCAGTCCTGGACTAGCGGGGGTGCGCGAGCAGTACTTC. Variable domain in full (rest from reference TRBV2 and TRBJ2-7): EPEVTQTPSHQVTQMGQEVILRCVPISNHLYFYWYRQILGQKVEFLVSFYNNEISEKSEIFDDQFSVERPDGSNFTLKIRSTKLEDSAMYFCASSPGLAGVREQYFGPGTRLTVT.